This T cell receptor (beta chain) is drawn from a study of blood T cell repertoires in COVID-19. TCRdb's copy holds only in-frame clones and misses some; the assay was immunoSEQ multiplex PCR. The data hold just under 85,000 clones, with over 80% observed a single time. The receptor was derived from an elderly woman with acute or convalescent COVID-19. The sample comprised peripheral blood.

Here the CDR3 DNA reads TGTGCCAGCTCACAACAGAGCACTGAAGCTTTCTTT. This encodes CASSQQSTEAFF. The rearrangement uses TRBV18 and TRBJ1-1, with D hard to call. V lost 4 bases to trimming and J lost 4 bases, with 7 bases between them. CDR3 length: 12 residues. Germline loops: CDR1 KGHSH, CDR2 LQKENI.